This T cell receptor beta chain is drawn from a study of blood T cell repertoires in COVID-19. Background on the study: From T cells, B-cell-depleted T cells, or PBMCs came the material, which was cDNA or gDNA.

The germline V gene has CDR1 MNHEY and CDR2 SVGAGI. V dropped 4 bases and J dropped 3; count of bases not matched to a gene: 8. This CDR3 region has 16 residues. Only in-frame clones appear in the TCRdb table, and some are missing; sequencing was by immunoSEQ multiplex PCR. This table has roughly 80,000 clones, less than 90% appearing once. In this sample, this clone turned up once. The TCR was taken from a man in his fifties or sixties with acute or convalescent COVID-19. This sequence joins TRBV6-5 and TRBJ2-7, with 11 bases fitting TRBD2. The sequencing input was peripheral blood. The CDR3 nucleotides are TGTGCCAGCAGTTCTCGTACTAGCGGGAGTATCTACGAGCAGTACTTC. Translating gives CASSSRTSGSIYEQYF.